This T cell receptor beta chain was profiled in a study of CD8+CD57+ T cells in acquired aplastic anemia. Genomic DNA templated the TCR beta VDJ and CDR3 profiling. MiXCR, applied by TCRdb to the reads, yields one record per CDR3 protein. The sample lists approximately 70,000 distinct CDR3 sequences, less than 65% occurring once. Germline loops: CDR1 GTSNPN, CDR2 SVGIG (reference sequence). The CDR3 loop spans 13 amino acids. V gave up 0 bases and J gave up 9 bases, with 12 bases separating them. This clonotype was detected ten times or more. The specimen was sorted CD4+, CD8+, or CD8+CD57+ T cells (not recorded which) from PBMCs. This sequence originates from a human donor in good health, serving as a control. The rearrangement joins TRBV30 to TRBJ1-5; TRBD1 is a possible D gene (5 bases). CDR3 in DNA: TGTGCCTGGAGTGTATCCGGGGGAGGGCCCCAGCATTTT. Translation gives CAWSVSGGGPQHF.